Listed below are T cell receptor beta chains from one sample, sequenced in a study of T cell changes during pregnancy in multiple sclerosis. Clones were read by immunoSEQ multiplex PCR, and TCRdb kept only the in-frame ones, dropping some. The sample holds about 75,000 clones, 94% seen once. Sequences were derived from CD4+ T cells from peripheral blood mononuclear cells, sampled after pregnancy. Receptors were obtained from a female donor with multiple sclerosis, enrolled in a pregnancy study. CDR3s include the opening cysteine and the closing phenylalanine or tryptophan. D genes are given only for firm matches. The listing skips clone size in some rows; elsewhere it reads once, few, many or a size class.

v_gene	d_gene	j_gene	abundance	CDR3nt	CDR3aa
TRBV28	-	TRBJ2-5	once	TGTGCCAGCAGTTTTGAGGAGACCCAGTACTTC	CASSFEETQYF
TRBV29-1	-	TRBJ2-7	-	TGCAGCGTTGGGTTCGGGGTCGAGCAGTACTTC	CSVGFGVEQYF
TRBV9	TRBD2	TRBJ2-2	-	TGTGCCAGCAGCGTAGAGGCAGGGACTAGCTGGAGCACCGGGGAGCTGTTTTTT	CASSVEAGTSWSTGELFF
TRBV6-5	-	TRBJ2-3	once	TGTGCCAGCAGTTACAGACTCCGGGACTTACCAGATACGCAGTATTTT	CASSYRLRDLPDTQYF
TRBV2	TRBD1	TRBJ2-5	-	TGTGCCAGCACAGGGGGTTACCAAGAGACCCAGTACTTC	CASTGGYQETQYF
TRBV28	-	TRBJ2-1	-	TGTGCCAGCAGGGATGACAGGATCGACTTTAGCTCCTACAATGAGCAGTTCTTC	CASRDDRIDFSSYNEQFF
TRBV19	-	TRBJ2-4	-	TGTGCCAGTAGTTCTCCTGGGGAGGCCAAAAACATTCAGTACTTC	CASSSPGEAKNIQYF
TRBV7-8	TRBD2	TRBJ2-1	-	TGTGCCAGCAGCCCCCCGGGGGGGCATGAGCAGTTCTTC	CASSPPGGHEQFF
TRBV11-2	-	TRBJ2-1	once	TGTGCCAGCAGCCCGGGGACTCCGAAGCAGTTCTTC	CASSPGTPKQFF
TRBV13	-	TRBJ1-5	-	TGTGCCAGCAGCTTAAGCGGGCAGCCCCAGCATTTT	CASSLSGQPQHF
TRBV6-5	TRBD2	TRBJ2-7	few	TGTGCCAGCAGAACCGGGACTAGACGGGACGAGCAGTACTTC	CASRTGTRRDEQYF
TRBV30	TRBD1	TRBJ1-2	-	TGTGCCCGTACGACAGGGTCGAACTATGGCTACACCTTC	CARTTGSNYGYTF
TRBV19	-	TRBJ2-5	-	TGTGCCAGTAGTATTGGTGGTAACAGGGAGACCCAGTACTTC	CASSIGGNRETQYF
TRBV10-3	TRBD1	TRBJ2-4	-	TGTGCCATCAGCGACAGGGGGCTTCAGTACTTC	CAISDRGLQYF
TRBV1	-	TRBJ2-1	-	TGCACCAGCAGCCAAGATCCCCCCCCGAGACGGGAGGACAACAATGAGCAGTTCTTC	CTSSQDPPPRREDNNEQFF
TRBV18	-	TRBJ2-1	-	TGTGCCAGCTCACCAAAACAGGGTGGCATGGTAAATGAGCAGTTCTTC	CASSPKQGGMVNEQFF
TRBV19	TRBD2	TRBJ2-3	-	TGTGCCAGTGGCGATCGACTAGCGGGAGGGTGGACCGACACAGATACGCAGTATTTT	CASGDRLAGGWTDTDTQYF
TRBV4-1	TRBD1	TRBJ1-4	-	TGCGCCAGCAGCCGTCTACCGGGACAGGGGAATTCACTGTTTTTT	CASSRLPGQGNSLFF
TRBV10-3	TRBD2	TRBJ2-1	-	TGTGTAACGGGGCGGGAGAGCAATGAGCAGTTCTTC	CVTGRESNEQFF
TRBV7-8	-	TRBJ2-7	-	TGTGCCAGCAGCTTAGCCTTAGGAGGGTTATACGAGCAGTACTTC	CASSLALGGLYEQYF
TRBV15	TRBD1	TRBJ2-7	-	TGTGCCACCAGCAGAGAAAGGACAGGAAACCACGAGCAGTACTTC	CATSRERTGNHEQYF
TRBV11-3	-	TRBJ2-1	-	TGTGCCAGCAGCTTAGCGGCTGGGGCGGGGTACAATGAGCAGTTCTTC	CASSLAAGAGYNEQFF
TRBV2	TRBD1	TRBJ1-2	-	TGTGCCAGCGGGACAGGGGCCTATGGCTACACCTTC	CASGTGAYGYTF
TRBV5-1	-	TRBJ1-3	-	TGCGCCAGCAGCTTGGTACAGGGTGCGGGAAACACCATATATTTT	CASSLVQGAGNTIYF
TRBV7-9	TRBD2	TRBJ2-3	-	TGTGCCAGCAGCAGAGCGGGGGTTAGCACAGATACGCAGTATTTT	CASSRAGVSTDTQYF
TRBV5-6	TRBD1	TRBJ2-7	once	TGTGCCAGCAGCTTCGCGAACAGGGGGCACTACGAGCAGTACTTC	CASSFANRGHYEQYF
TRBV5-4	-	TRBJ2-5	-	TGTGCCAGCAGCTTGGATTCAGGGTTCCAAGAGACCCAGTACTTC	CASSLDSGFQETQYF
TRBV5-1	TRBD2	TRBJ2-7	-	TGCGCCAGCAGCTTGCGCGGGACTAGCGGGATTTGGGAGCAGTACTTC	CASSLRGTSGIWEQYF
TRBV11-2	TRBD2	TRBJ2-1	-	TGTGCCAGCAGCCTAAGGAATAAGGGACTAGCGGGAGATGAGCAGTTCTTC	CASSLRNKGLAGDEQFF
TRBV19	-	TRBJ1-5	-	TGTGCCAGTAGTATGGTTCGGGTGAATCAGCCCCAGCATTTT	CASSMVRVNQPQHF
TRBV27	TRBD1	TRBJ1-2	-	TGTGCCAGCAGTTTAGAAGGGGGCGCGGACTATGGCTACACCTTC	CASSLEGGADYGYTF
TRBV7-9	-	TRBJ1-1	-	TGTGCCAGCAGCTTAGGGACAAACACTGAAGCTTTCTTT	CASSLGTNTEAFF
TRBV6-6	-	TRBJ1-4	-	TGTGCCAGCAGTTATCTAGATGAAAAACTGTTTTTT	CASSYLDEKLFF
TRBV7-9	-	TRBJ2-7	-	TGTGCCAGCAGCTTAGTGGGGGGTACCCACGAGCAGTACTTC	CASSLVGGTHEQYF
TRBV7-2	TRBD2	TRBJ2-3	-	TGTGCCAGCAGCGGGACTAGCGCAACAGATACGCAGTATTTT	CASSGTSATDTQYF
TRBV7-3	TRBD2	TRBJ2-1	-	TGTGCCAGCAGCCCGGGCGGGAGTTCCTCCTACAATGAGCAGTTCTTC	CASSPGGSSSYNEQFF
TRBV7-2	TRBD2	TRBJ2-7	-	TGTGCCAGCAGCTTGGGGGGGGGATCCTACGAGCAGTACTTC	CASSLGGGSYEQYF
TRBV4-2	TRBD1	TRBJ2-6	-	TGTGCCAGCAGCCAAGATCGGGGACAGGGGACTGGGGCCAACGTCCTGACTTTC	CASSQDRGQGTGANVLTF
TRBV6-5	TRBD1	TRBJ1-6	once	TGTGCCAGCAGTTATTCGGACAGGCGGCGTAATTCACCCCTCCACTTT	CASSYSDRRRNSPLHF
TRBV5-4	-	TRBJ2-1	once	TGTGCCAGCAGCAGAACCGGGACTGCCCCTTCTGAGCAGTTCTTC	CASSRTGTAPSEQFF
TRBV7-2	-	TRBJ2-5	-	TGTGCCAGCAGCTTCCGGCTAGCGACCCAAGAGACCCAGTACTTC	CASSFRLATQETQYF
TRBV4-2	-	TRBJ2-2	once	TGTGCCAGCAGCCAAGATCAATACGGAGCGAACACCGGGGAGCTGTTTTTT	CASSQDQYGANTGELFF
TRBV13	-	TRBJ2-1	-	TGTGCCAGCAGCCGTTGGGGGGAGGTAGGCTACAATGAGCAGTTCTTC	CASSRWGEVGYNEQFF
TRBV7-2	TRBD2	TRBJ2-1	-	TGTGCCAGCAGCTTAAGCCTAGCGGGTTGGGGCGGGTTGAATGAGCAGTTCTTC	CASSLSLAGWGGLNEQFF
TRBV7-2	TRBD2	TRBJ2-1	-	TGTGCCAGCAGCCCCAAGCCCTCTAGCGGGAGAAGAAATGAGCAGTTCTTC	CASSPKPSSGRRNEQFF
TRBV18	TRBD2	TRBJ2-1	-	TGTGCCAGCTCCCTGACTAGCGGGACAAATGAGCAGTTCTTC	CASSLTSGTNEQFF
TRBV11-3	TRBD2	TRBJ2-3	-	TGTGCCAGCAGCTTAGGGGGGGAGCGGGATAAAGATACGCAGTATTTT	CASSLGGERDKDTQYF
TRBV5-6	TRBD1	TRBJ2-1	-	TGTGCCAGCAGCCGACGACAGGGGGCCTACAATGAGCAGTTCTTC	CASSRRQGAYNEQFF
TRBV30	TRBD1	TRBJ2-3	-	TGTGCCTGGAGTCCCGGACAGGGCACAGATACGCAGTATTTT	CAWSPGQGTDTQYF
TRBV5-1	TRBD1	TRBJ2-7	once	TGCGCCAGCAGCTTGACTGCAGGACAGGGGTTTTCAGAGCAGTACTTC	CASSLTAGQGFSEQYF
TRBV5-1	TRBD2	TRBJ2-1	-	TGCGCCAGCAGCGCTAGCGGGAGTCACAATGAGCAGTTCTTC	CASSASGSHNEQFF